This is a list of T cell receptor beta chains from one sample in a study of beta chain features in type 1 diabetes. Data came from immunoSEQ multiplex PCR; TCRdb stores just in-frame clones and leaves some out. The data hold roughly 240,000 clones, with around 25% observed a single time. Sequencing input: naive CD4+ T cells from blood. Every receptor here comes from a woman aged 30 to 39 with type 1 diabetes. CDR3s include the opening cysteine and the closing phenylalanine or tryptophan. D genes are given only for firm matches. For some rows the clone size is stated as once, few or many, or as a class when expanded; others skip it.

clone_size,j_call,d_call,v_call,cdr3_aa,cdr3_nt
NA,TRBJ2-3,TRBD2,TRBV30,CAWSAGGTDTQYF,TGTGCCTGGAGCGCGGGGGGCACAGATACGCAGTATTTT
NA,TRBJ2-1,NA,TRBV18,CASSPMVSADEQFF,TGTGCCAGCTCACCAATGGTGTCGGCGGATGAGCAGTTCTTC
NA,TRBJ1-2,TRBD1,TRBV28,CASTSQGAYGYTF,TGTGCCAGCACCTCACAGGGGGCTTATGGCTACACCTTC
few,TRBJ1-2,NA,TRBV6-1,CASSELGNYGYTF,TGTGCCAGCAGTGAACTCGGGAACTATGGCTACACCTTC
NA,TRBJ1-2,TRBD1,TRBV7-9,CASSQRDSYGYTF,TGTGCCAGCAGCCAACGGGACAGCTATGGCTACACCTTC
few,TRBJ1-4,NA,TRBV15,CATSRDASRRDREKLFF,TGTGCCACCAGCAGAGACGCCAGTCGCCGGGATCGAGAAAAACTGTTTTTT
few,TRBJ2-3,NA,TRBV30,CAWRVRGVSTDTQYF,TGTGCCTGGAGAGTCAGGGGGGTCAGCACAGATACGCAGTATTTT
NA,TRBJ2-1,TRBD2,TRBV25-1,CASSEAGAGNEQFF,TGTGCCAGCAGTGAAGCAGGAGCGGGGAATGAGCAGTTCTTC
few,TRBJ1-1,NA,TRBV29-1,CSVEAYQENTEAFF,TGCAGCGTTGAAGCGTACCAGGAAAACACTGAAGCTTTCTTT
few,TRBJ2-2,NA,TRBV28,CASSTTGTGELFF,TGTGCCAGCAGCACTACAGGGACCGGGGAGCTGTTTTTT
few,TRBJ2-1,TRBD2,TRBV28,CASRIPLAGGGQFF,TGTGCCAGCAGGATCCCCCTAGCGGGAGGAGGGCAGTTCTTC
few,TRBJ2-7,NA,TRBV13,CASSPRDIYEQYF,TGTGCCAGCAGCCCCCGGGACATCTACGAGCAGTACTTC
NA,TRBJ2-7,NA,TRBV6-5,CASSYAYEQYF,TGTGCCAGCAGTTATGCGTACGAGCAGTACTTC
NA,TRBJ2-7,TRBD1,TRBV30,CALGRDDRDHEQYF,TGTGCCCTGGGAAGGGACGACAGGGACCACGAGCAGTACTTC
NA,TRBJ2-7,TRBD2,TRBV30,CAWKPREDYEQYF,TGTGCCTGGAAACCGCGGGAGGACTACGAGCAGTACTTC
once,TRBJ1-1,NA,TRBV2,CASTPVGNTEAFF,TGTGCCAGCACCCCGGTCGGGAACACTGAAGCTTTCTTT
NA,TRBJ2-1,TRBD2,TRBV10-2,CASSGLAGVNEQFF,TGCGCCAGCAGCGGACTAGCGGGTGTCAATGAGCAGTTCTTC
NA,TRBJ2-2,NA,TRBV5-4,CASSLVGGKVGELFF,TGTGCCAGCAGCTTGGTGGGCGGGAAAGTCGGGGAGCTGTTTTTT
NA,TRBJ2-1,NA,TRBV5-1,CASSLGRTNEQFF,TGCGCCAGCAGCTTGGGACGGACTAATGAGCAGTTCTTC
NA,TRBJ1-1,NA,TRBV6-5,CASSSYGNTEAFF,TGTGCCAGCAGTTCCTACGGGAACACTGAAGCTTTCTTT
NA,TRBJ2-4,TRBD2,TRBV14,CASSPAGGTNIQYF,TGTGCCAGCAGCCCCGCGGGGGGGACCAACATTCAGTACTTC
once,TRBJ1-2,NA,TRBV18,CASSGDISSGYGYTF,TGTGCCAGCTCTGGGGACATTTCCAGCGGCTATGGCTACACCTTC
few,TRBJ2-5,TRBD1,TRBV6-5,CASRKTGGETQYF,TGTGCCAGCCGCAAGACAGGGGGCGAGACCCAGTACTTC
few,TRBJ2-1,TRBD2,TRBV11-2,CASSIGAGGDNEQFF,TGTGCCAGCAGCATAGGGGCGGGAGGGGACAATGAGCAGTTCTTC
few,TRBJ2-7,NA,TRBV18,CASSPQDYEQYF,TGTGCCAGCTCACCGCAGGACTACGAGCAGTACTTC
few,TRBJ1-3,NA,TRBV30,CAWRDSFVGNTIYF,TGTGCCTGGAGAGACAGCTTCGTTGGAAACACCATATATTTT
few,TRBJ2-7,NA,TRBV20-1,CSASRGYEQYF,TGCAGTGCTAGTCGGGGATACGAGCAGTACTTC
NA,TRBJ2-6,NA,TRBV29-1,CSVGGYRESSGANVLTF,TGCAGCGTTGGTGGCTACAGGGAGAGCTCTGGGGCCAACGTCCTGACTTTC
few,TRBJ1-5,NA,TRBV9,CASSGHLNQPQHF,TGTGCCAGCAGCGGACACCTCAATCAGCCCCAGCATTTT
NA,TRBJ1-5,TRBD1,TRBV5-4,CASSNTGQGNQPQHF,TGTGCCAGCAGCAATACGGGACAGGGAAATCAGCCCCAGCATTTT
NA,TRBJ2-7,NA,TRBV18,CASSPLSPF,TGTGCCAGCTCACCACTATCCCCTTTC
NA,TRBJ1-2,NA,TRBV30,CAWATGSSGGYTF,TGTGCCTGGGCCACAGGATCGTCGGGTGGCTACACCTTC
NA,TRBJ1-2,NA,TRBV7-2,CASSLGVGSSYTF,TGTGCCAGCAGCTTAGGCGTCGGTAGCAGCTACACCTTC
few,TRBJ2-6,NA,TRBV5-6,CASSIGTSSGANVLTF,TGTGCCAGCAGCATTGGGACATCCTCTGGGGCCAACGTCCTGACTTTC
NA,TRBJ2-3,NA,TRBV5-1,CASSLGPSSDTQYF,TGCGCCAGCAGCTTGGGGCCCTCTTCAGATACGCAGTATTTT
few,TRBJ2-1,TRBD2,TRBV11-3,CASSWTSGNNEQFF,TGTGCCAGCAGCTGGACTAGCGGGAACAATGAGCAGTTCTTC
few,TRBJ2-1,TRBD2,TRBV7-2,CASSRNGLAGGNEQFF,TGTGCCAGCAGCCGAAACGGACTAGCGGGAGGCAATGAGCAGTTCTTC
NA,TRBJ2-7,NA,TRBV7-8,CASSFGAGSSYEQYF,TGTGCCAGCAGCTTTGGTGCCGGGAGCTCCTACGAGCAGTACTTC
NA,TRBJ2-3,TRBD2,TRBV7-3,CASSLSPAGLITDTQYF,TGTGCCAGCAGCTTAAGCCCAGCGGGACTCATCACAGATACGCAGTATTTT